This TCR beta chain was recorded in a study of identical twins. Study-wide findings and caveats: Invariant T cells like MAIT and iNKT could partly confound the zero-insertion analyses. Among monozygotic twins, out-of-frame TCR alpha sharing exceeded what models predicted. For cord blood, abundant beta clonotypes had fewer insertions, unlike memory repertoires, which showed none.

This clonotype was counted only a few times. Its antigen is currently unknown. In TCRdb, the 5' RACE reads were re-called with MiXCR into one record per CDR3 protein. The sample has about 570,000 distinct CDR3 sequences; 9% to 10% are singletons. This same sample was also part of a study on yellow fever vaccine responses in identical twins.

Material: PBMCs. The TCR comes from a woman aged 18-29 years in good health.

The CDR3 nucleotides are TGCAGTGCTAATAGGAGGAACACAGATACGCAGTATTTT. Encoded protein: CSANRRNTDTQYF. The V gene is TRBV20-1, the J gene TRBJ2-3; perhaps TRBD2 as D (5 bases). CDR3 length equals 13 residues. Trimming cost V 4 bases and J 2 bases, with 10 bases left between them. The germline CDR1 and CDR2 sequences are DFQATT and SNEGSKA (reference sequence).